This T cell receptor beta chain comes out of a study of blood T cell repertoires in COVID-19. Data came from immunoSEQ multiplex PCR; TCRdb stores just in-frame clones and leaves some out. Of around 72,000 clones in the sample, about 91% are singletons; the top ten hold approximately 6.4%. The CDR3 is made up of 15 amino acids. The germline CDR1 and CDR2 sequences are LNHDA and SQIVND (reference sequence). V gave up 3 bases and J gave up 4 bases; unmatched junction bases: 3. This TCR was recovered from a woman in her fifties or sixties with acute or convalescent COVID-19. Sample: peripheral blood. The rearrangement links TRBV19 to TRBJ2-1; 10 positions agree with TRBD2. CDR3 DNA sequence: TGTGCCAGTAGTATTCTAGCGGGAGATTACAATGAGCAGTTCTTC. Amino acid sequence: CASSILAGDYNEQFF.